This T cell receptor beta chain derives from a study of vaccination and CD4 T cells after COVID-19. As for the study in general: With nine mild cases and one severe, convalescent patients were SARS-CoV-2 positive by nasal swab PCR. Diagnosis preceded the drawing of post-COVID samples by a median approximately 110 days (range 35 to 161).

With the Oncomine TCR Beta short-read assay, DNA from cultured CD4+ T cells was sequenced. TCRdb reanalysed the PCR reads using MiXCR and keeps one entry per CDR3 protein. Among approximately 12,000 distinct CDR3 sequences listed, roughly half were seen once. CDR3 length equals 13 residues. Trimming took off 6 bases at V and 4 bases at J, with 12 bases between the two ends. Treatment indicated: approximately 9-day PBMC culture with coronavirus spike peptide pools or control peptides (ViraFEST assay). Only a few counts were recorded for this clonotype. Its target is not known. The chain links TRBV12-3 or TRBV12-4 to TRBJ1-2; the D gene is possibly TRBD1 (5 bases). Sequencing was carried out using CD4+ T cells from blood, cultured in vitro. The TCR was taken from a human donor who had recovered from COVID-19. CDR3 sequence (DNA): TGTGCCAGCAGCCCAACAGGCTCCTATGGCTACACCTTC. Encoded protein: CASSPTGSYGYTF.